Presented here are 3 T cell receptor beta chains from one specimen sequenced in a study of neurological immune-mediated disorders. TCRdb reprocessed the 5' RACE reads via MiXCR and lists one record per CDR3 protein. This repertoire shows under 35,000 distinct CDR3 sequences, about an eighth found once; its top ten account for under 6.5%. Time point noted: technical triplicate 2. The sequencing sample was made of CD4+ T cells from blood. These receptors originate from a female donor with HTLV-1-associated myelopathy (HAM/TSP).

This clonotype appeared many times. This chain links TRBV12-3 or TRBV12-4 with TRBJ2-7; 10 bases are shared with TRBD2. Losses at the gene ends were 2 bases for V and 0 bases for J; bases not matched to a gene: 7. The CDR3 is made up of 17 amino acids. The CDR3 spells CASSLFLAGGFSYEQYF. CDR3 in DNA: TGTGCCAGCAGTTTATTCTTAGCGGGGGGATTCTCCTACGAGCAGTACTTC.

In this sample, this clonotype turned up many times. V and J are TRBV28 and TRBJ2-7; no clear D. CDR1 and CDR2 from the germline V gene are MDHEN and SYDVKM. CDR3 size: 16 residues. V was shortened by 4 bases and J by 2 bases, with 18 bases between the two germline ends. DNA for the CDR3: TGTGCCAGCAGTTCCTCTTCCTGGGCAGGTCCCTACGAGCAGTACTTC. It specifies CASSSSSWAGPYEQYF.

The V gene is TRBV20-1, the J gene TRBJ2-2; 10 nucleotides align to TRBD2. The germline V gene encodes CDR1 DFQATT and CDR2 SNEGSKA (reference sequence). Trimming took 6 bases from V and 8 from J; bases not matched to a gene: 3. This CDR3 has 12 amino acids. As DNA, the CDR3 is TGCAGTGCAACTAGCGGGATAGGGGAGCTGTTTTTT. It encodes CSATSGIGELFF.